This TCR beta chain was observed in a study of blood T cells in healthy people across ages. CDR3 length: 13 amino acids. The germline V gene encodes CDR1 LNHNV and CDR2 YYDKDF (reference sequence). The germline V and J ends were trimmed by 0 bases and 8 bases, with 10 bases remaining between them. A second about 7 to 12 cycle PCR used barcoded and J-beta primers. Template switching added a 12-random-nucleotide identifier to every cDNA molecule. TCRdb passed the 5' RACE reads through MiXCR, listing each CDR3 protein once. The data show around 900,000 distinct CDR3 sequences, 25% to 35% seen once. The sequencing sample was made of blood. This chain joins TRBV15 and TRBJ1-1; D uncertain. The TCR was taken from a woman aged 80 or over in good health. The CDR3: CATSRDRTDEAFF. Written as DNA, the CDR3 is TGTGCCACCAGCAGAGATCGAACCGACGAAGCTTTCTTT.